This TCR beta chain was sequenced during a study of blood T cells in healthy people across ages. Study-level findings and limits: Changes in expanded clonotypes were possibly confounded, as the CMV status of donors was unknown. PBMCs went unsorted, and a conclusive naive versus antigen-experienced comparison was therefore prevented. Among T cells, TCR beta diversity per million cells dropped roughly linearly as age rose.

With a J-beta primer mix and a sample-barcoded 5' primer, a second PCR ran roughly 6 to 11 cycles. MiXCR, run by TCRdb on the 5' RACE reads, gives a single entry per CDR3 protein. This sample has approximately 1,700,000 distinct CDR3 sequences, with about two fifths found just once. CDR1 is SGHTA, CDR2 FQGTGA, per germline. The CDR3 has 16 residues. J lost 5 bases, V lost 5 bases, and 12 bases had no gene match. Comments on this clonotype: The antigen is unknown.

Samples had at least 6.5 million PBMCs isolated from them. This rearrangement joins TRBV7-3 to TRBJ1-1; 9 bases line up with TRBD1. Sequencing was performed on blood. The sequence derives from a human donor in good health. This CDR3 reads CASSLDRGGEGTEAFF. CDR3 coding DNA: TGTGCCAGCAGCCTGGACAGGGGTGGGGAAGGGACTGAAGCTTTCTTT.